This is a list of T cell receptor beta chains from one sample in a study of T-cell reconstitution after alpha-beta-depleted transplantation in children. TCRdb independently ran MiXCR on the PCR reads; one entry per CDR3 protein. The sample carries 500,000 or so distinct CDR3 sequences, approximately 30% recorded once. The sequencing here drew on PBMCs from the stem cell graft donor, taken from the stem cell graft. The receptors here all came from a human donor who donated a stem cell graft to a child with aplastic anemia. CDR3s include the opening cysteine and the closing phenylalanine or tryptophan. A D gene is named only where the DNA matches it firmly. Clone size is not always given. Where it is, it says once, few, many or a class for expanded clones.

TRBJ1-5,TRBV10-1,.,.,CASSAGTPNQPQHF,TGCGCCAGCAGTGCCGGGACACCTAATCAGCCCCAGCATTTT
TRBJ2-5,TRBV9,.,.,CASSVGLLGTLEETQYF,TGTGCCAGCAGCGTAGGCTTACTTGGGACGTTGGAAGAGACCCAGTACTTC
TRBJ2-2,TRBV6-1,.,few,CASSPRGTENTGELFF,TGTGCCAGCAGTCCCCGAGGTACAGAGAACACCGGGGAGCTGTTTTTT
TRBJ2-7,TRBV20-1,TRBD2,few,CSAGTSGFRYF,TGCAGTGCCGGGACTAGCGGGTTCAGGTACTTC
TRBJ1-2,TRBV3-1,.,once,CASSRDTVYGYTF,TGTGCCAGCAGCCGGGACACCGTCTATGGCTACACCTTC
TRBJ1-5,TRBV7-6,.,.,CASSLAGGYSNQPQHF,TGTGCCAGCAGCTTAGCAGGAGGGTATAGCAATCAGCCCCAGCATTTT
TRBJ2-7,TRBV5-1,TRBD2,.,CASSLGLAGGDEQYF,TGCGCCAGCAGCTTGGGACTAGCGGGAGGGGATGAGCAGTACTTC
TRBJ1-1,TRBV18,.,.,CASSTDRARNTEAFF,TGTGCCAGCTCCACGGACAGAGCGAGGAACACTGAAGCTTTCTTT
TRBJ2-3,TRBV5-1,.,.,CASSLVVEGPDTQYF,TGCGCCAGCAGCTTGGTCGTAGAGGGCCCAGATACGCAGTATTTT
TRBJ2-1,TRBV28,TRBD1,few,CASSQGGDGYNEQFF,TGTGCCAGCAGTCAAGGGGGCGACGGTTACAATGAGCAGTTCTTC
TRBJ2-3,TRBV20-1,.,many,CSASSGTTDTQYF,TGCAGTGCTAGCTCTGGGACCACAGATACGCAGTATTTT
TRBJ1-6,TRBV18,.,.,CASSPTGGFQNSPLHF,TGTGCCAGCTCACCCACAGGCGGGTTTCAGAATTCACCCCTCCACTTT
TRBJ2-5,TRBV11-2,TRBD1,.,CASSRGQLKETQYF,TGTGCCAGCAGCCGGGGACAGCTAAAAGAGACCCAGTACTTC
TRBJ2-3,TRBV6-5,.,few,CASSYSFRRSSTDTQYF,TGTGCCAGCAGTTACTCTTTTCGTCGTTCTAGCACAGATACGCAGTATTTT
TRBJ1-1,TRBV7-2,.,few,CASSLVTTTNTEAFF,TGTGCCAGCAGCTTAGTAACCACTACGAACACTGAAGCTTTCTTT
TRBJ2-6,TRBV6-5,.,few,CASSYVGVSGANVLTF,TGTGCCAGCAGTTATGTGGGAGTCTCTGGGGCCAACGTCCTGACTTTC
TRBJ1-5,TRBV10-3,.,.,CAISGSSGGQPQHF,TGTGCCATCTCGGGGAGCTCTGGGGGCCAGCCCCAGCATTTT
TRBJ2-3,TRBV6-5,.,few,CASSPAGTADTQYF,TGTGCCAGCAGCCCCGCCGGGACGGCAGATACGCAGTATTTT
TRBJ2-5,TRBV6-5,.,.,CASSYKGTETQYF,TGTGCCAGCAGTTACAAGGGGACAGAGACCCAGTACTTC
TRBJ2-7,TRBV4-2,.,.,CASSQEGKGSGGSYEQYF,TGTGCCAGCAGCCAAGAAGGGAAAGGCAGCGGTGGCTCCTACGAGCAGTACTTC
TRBJ1-1,TRBV20-1,TRBD1,.,CSAIRTGEAEAFF,TGCAGTGCGATCAGGACAGGGGAGGCTGAAGCTTTCTTT
TRBJ1-6,TRBV2,.,.,CASSDRFNSPLHF,TGTGCCAGCAGTGATCGATTTAATTCACCCCTCCACTTT